Below, one T cell receptor (beta chain) is given with its context. What it binds is not known. The data stem from a study of cytomegalovirus exposure and HLA in healthy donors. Germline-derived CDR1 and CDR2 are SEHNR and FQNEAQ (reference sequence). With 5 bases clipped from V and 8 bases from J, the junction kept 4 bases outside the gene matches. The CDR3 has 13 amino acids. In the PCR, 60 Vbeta and 13 Jbeta primers were used. Profiling relied on immunoSEQ multiplex PCR, and the TCRdb table lists in-frame clones only, not all of them. The sample spans about 130,000 clones; the ten largest clones claim around 1.6%. Study-wide results and caveats: Later, an analysis showed that TCR beta chains associated with HLA were more clonally expanded than others that were equally common. Earlier findings revealed that most TCR beta V segments proved productive either about 87% or about 30% of the time.

The origin of this receptor is a middle-aged woman in good health and CMV-seropositive. Sequencing input: PBMCs. This chain links TRBV7-9 with TRBJ1-3, with 9 nucleotides matching TRBD1. The CDR3: CASSPGQGHTIYF. The DNA of the CDR3 is TGTGCCAGCAGCCCGGGACAGGGCCACACCATATATTTT.